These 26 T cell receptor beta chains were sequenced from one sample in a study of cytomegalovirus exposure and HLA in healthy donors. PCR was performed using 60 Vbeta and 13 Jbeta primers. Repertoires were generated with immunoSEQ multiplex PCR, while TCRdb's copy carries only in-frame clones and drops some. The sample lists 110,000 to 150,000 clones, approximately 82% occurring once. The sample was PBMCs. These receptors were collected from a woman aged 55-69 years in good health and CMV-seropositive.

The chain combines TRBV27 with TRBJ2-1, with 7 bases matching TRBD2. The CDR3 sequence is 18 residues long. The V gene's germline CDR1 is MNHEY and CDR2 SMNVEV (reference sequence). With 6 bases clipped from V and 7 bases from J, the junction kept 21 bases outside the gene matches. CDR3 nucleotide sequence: TGTGCCAGCAGACCCAACCGTCCTACTAGCGCCAGCTGGAATGAGCAGTTCTTC. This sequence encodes CASRPNRPTSASWNEQFF.

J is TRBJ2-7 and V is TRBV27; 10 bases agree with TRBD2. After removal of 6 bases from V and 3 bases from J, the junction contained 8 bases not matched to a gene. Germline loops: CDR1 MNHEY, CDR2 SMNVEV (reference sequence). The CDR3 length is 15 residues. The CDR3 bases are TGTGCCAGCAGATCGGGACTAGCGCCTTTCTACGAGCAGTACTTC. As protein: CASRSGLAPFYEQYF.

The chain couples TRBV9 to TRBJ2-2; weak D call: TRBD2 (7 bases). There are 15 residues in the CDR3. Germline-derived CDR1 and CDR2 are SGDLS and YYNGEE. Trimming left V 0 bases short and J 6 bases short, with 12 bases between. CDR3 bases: TGTGCCAGCAGCGTAGAGGGGGGAGGGCCCGGGGAGCTGTTTTTT. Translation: CASSVEGGGPGELFF.

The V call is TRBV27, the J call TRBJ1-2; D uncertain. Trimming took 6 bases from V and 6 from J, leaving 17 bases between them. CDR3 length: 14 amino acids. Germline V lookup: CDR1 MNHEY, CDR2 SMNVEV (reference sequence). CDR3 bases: TGTGCCAGCAGCTATACAGATCAAACTGATGGCTACACCTTC. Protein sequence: CASSYTDQTDGYTF.

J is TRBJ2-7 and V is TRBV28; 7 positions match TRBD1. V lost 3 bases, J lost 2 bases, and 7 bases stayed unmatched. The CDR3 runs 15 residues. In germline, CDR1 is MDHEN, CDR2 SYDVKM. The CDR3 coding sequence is TGTGCCAGCAGTTTCGGGACAGATAATCCCTACGAGCAGTACTTC. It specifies CASSFGTDNPYEQYF.

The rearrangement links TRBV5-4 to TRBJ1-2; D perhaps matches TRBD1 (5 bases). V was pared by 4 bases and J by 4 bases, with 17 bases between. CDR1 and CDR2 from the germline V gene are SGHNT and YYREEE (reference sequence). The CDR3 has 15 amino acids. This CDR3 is CASSLSTDPVYGYTF. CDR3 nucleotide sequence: TGTGCCAGCAGCCTTTCGACAGATCCCGTCTATGGCTACACCTTC.

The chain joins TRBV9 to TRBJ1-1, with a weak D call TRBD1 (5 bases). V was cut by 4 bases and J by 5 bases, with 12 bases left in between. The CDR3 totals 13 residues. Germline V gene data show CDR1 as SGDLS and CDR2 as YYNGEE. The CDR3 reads CASSNGPGTEAFF. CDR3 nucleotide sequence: TGTGCCAGCAGCAACGGGCCAGGGACTGAAGCTTTCTTT.

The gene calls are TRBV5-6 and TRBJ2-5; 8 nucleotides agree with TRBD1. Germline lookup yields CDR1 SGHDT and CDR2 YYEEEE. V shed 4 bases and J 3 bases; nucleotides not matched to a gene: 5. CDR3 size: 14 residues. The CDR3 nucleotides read TGTGCCAGCAGCAGTCAACAGGGGGAAGAGACCCAGTACTTC. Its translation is CASSSQQGEETQYF.

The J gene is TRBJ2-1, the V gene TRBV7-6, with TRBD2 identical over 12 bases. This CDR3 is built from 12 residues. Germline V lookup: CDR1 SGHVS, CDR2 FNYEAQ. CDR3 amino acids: CSSGRGVNEQFF. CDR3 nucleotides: TGTTCTAGCGGGAGGGGGGTAAATGAGCAGTTCTTC.

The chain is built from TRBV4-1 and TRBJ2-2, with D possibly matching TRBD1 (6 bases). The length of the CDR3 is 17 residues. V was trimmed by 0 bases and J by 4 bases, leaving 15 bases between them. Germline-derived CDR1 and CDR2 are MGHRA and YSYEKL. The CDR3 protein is CASSQERGTAGTGELFF. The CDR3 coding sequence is TGCGCCAGCAGCCAAGAAAGGGGGACCGCGGGCACCGGGGAGCTGTTTTTT.

This CDR3 is CASSIGRQDEKLFF. In DNA, the CDR3 is TGTGCCAGTAGTATCGGTCGTCAGGATGAAAAACTGTTTTTT. The genes are TRBV19 and TRBJ1-4; no firm D call. Germline CDR1 and CDR2: LNHDA and SQIVND (reference sequence). Trimming stripped 3 bases from V and 6 bases from J, with 11 bases between. The CDR3 covers 14 residues.

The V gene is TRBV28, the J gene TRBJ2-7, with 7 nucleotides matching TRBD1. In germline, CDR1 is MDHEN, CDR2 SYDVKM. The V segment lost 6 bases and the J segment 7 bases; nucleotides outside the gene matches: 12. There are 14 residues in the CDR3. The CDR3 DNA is TGTGCCAGCAGCCTATCGACAGGGATCCGGGAGCAGTACTTC. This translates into CASSLSTGIREQYF.

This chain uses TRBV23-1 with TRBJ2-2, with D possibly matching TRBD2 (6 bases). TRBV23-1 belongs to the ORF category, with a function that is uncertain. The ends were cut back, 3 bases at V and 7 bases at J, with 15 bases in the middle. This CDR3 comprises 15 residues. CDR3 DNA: TGCGCCAGCAGTCATTGGGACTGCGAAAACGGGGAGCTGTTTTTT. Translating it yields CASSHWDCENGELFF.

CDR3 coding DNA: TGTGCCATCAGCCTAGATGGGTCCCGGGACGAGCAGTACTTC. Residues: CAISLDGSRDEQYF. The rearrangement links TRBV10-3 to TRBJ2-7; D is unresolved. The V gene's germline CDR1 is ENHRY and CDR2 SYGVKD. This CDR3 has 14 residues. Between the trimmed V and J ends, which lost 6 bases and 5 bases, there was a span of 17 bases.

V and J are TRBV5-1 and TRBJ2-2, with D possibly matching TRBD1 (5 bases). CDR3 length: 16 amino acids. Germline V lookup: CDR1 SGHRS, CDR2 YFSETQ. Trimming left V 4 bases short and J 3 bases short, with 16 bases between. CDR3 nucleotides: TGCGCCAGCAGCATAGGTCCAGGGCTAGACACCGGGGAGCTGTTTTTT. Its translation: CASSIGPGLDTGELFF. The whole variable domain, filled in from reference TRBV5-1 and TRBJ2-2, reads KAGVTQTPRYLIKTRGQQVTLSCSPISGHRSVSWYQQTPGQGLQFLFEYFSETQRNKGNFPGRFSGRQFSNSRSEMNVSTLELGDSALYLCASSIGPGLDTGELFFGEGSRLTVL.

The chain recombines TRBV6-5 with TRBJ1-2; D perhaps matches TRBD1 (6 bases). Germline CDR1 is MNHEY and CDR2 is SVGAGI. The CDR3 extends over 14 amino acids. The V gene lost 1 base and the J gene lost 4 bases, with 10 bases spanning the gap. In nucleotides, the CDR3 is TGTGCCAGCAGTTACTTCAGGGGTGGCTATGGCTACACCTTC. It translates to CASSYFRGGYGYTF.

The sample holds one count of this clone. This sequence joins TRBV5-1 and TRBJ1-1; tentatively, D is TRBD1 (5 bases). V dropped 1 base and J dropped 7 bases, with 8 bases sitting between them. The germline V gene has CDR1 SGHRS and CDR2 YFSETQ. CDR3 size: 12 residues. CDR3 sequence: CASSLPDSEAFF. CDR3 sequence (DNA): TGCGCCAGCAGCTTGCCCGACAGTGAAGCTTTCTTT.

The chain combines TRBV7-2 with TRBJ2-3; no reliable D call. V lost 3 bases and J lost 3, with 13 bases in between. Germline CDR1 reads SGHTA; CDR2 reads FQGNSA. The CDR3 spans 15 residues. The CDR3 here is CASSLSLTSTDTQYF. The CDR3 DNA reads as TGTGCCAGCAGCTTGAGCCTTACGTCTACAGATACGCAGTATTTT.

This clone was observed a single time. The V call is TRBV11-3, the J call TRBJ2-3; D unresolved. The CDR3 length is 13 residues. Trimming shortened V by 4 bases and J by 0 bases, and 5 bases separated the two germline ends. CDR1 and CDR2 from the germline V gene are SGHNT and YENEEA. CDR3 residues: CASSSPSTDTQYF. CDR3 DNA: TGTGCCAGCAGCTCCCCTAGCACAGATACGCAGTATTTT. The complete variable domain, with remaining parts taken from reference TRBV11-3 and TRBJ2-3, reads EAGVVQSPRYKIIEKKQPVAFWCNPISGHNTLYWYLQNLGQGPELLIRYENEEAVDDSQLPKDRFSAERLKGVDSTLKIQPAELGDSAVYLCASSSPSTDTQYFGPGTRLTVL.

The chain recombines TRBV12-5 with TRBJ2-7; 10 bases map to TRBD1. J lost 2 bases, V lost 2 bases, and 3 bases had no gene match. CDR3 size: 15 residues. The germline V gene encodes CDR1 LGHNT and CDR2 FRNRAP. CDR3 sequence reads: CASGLLGQGAYEQYF. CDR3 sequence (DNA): TGTGCTAGTGGTTTGCTAGGACAGGGGGCCTACGAGCAGTACTTC.

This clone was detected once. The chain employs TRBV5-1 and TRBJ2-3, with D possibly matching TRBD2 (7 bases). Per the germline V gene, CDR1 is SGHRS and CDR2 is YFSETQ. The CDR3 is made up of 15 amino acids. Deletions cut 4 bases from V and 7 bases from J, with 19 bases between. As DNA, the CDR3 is TGCGCCAGCAGCCCGTTGGGGGGGCCGACTAATACGCAGTATTTT. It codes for CASSPLGGPTNTQYF.

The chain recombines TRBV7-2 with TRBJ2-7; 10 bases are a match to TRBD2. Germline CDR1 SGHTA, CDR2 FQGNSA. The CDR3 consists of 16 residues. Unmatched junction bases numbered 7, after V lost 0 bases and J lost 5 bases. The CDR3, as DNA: TGTGCCAGCAGCTTAGCAACCAGCGGGAGGGCCCACGAGCAGTACTTC. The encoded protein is CASSLATSGRAHEQYF.

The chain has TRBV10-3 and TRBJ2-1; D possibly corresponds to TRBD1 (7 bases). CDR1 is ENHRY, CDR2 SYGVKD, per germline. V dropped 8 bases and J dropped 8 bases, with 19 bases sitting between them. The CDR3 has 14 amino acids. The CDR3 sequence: CAIGGQGGMHEQFF. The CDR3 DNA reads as TGTGCCATCGGGGGGCAGGGGGGTATGCATGAGCAGTTCTTC.

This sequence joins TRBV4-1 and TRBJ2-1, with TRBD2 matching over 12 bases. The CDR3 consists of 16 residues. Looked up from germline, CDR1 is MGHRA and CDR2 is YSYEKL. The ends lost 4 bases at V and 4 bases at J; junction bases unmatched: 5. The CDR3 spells CASSRPGLAGYNEQFF. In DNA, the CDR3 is TGCGCCAGCAGCCGGCCCGGACTAGCGGGATACAATGAGCAGTTCTTC.

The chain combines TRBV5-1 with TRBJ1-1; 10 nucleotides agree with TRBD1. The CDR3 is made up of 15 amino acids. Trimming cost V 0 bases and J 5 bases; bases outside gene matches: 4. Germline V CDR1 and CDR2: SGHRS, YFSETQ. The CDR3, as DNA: TGCGCCAGCAGCTTGGGCTTGGACAGGGGGACTGAAGCTTTCTTT. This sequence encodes CASSLGLDRGTEAFF.

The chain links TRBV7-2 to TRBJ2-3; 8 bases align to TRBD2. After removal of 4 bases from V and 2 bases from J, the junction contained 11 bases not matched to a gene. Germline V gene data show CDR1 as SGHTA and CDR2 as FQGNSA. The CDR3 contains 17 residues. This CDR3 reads CASSYSPRTSFTDTQYF. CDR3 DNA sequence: TGTGCCAGCAGCTATTCCCCTAGGACTAGCTTCACAGATACGCAGTATTTT.